This record concerns one TCR beta chain sequence. At baseline, cycle 4 day 1, and cycle 7 day 1, blood was sampled. Using immunoSEQ multiplex PCR, the repertoire was profiled, and TCRdb retains in-frame clones only, with some absent. The table records about 66,000 clones, around 91% of them present only once. The data belong to a study of OX40 agonist ivuxolimab in advanced cancers. This specimen was CD4+ or CD8+ T cells sorted from blood, taken in a trial of the OX40 agonist ivuxolimab. The receptor comes from an adult with an advanced solid tumor such as melanoma, head and neck, liver or kidney cancer.

Here the CDR3 DNA reads TGTGCCAGCAGCTTAGGGCAGGAGGGATCTGAAGCTTTCTTT. Its translation is CASSLGQEGSEAFF. The chain couples TRBV13 to TRBJ1-1; D call uncertain. Germline V gene data show CDR1 as PRHDT and CDR2 as FYEKMQ (reference sequence). The length of the CDR3 is 14 residues. V was shortened by 0 bases and J by 6 bases, with 11 bases between the two germline ends.